The entry that follows covers one TCR beta chain sequence. This clone was recorded only once. The antigen this receptor binds is unknown. Qualities for individual bases were not recorded, and no much larger clone is one base off. This entry is derived from a study of T cell responses to AZD1222 COVID-19 vaccine (dated by TCRdb to the early 2020s). As for the study more broadly: AZD1222 recipients whose second dose came at about 4 weeks and those whose second dose came at about 12 weeks were combined into one group, since spike-specific TCR depth and breadth did not differ between the two schedules. A total of around 240 trial participants underwent TCR sequencing, of whom some 210 received two doses of AZD1222 and approximately 25 received two doses of the MenACWY control vaccine. Enrollment into the trials was organized by age into subgroups of 18-55, 56-69 and 70-plus years, and those subgroups contained roughly 150, 30 and 60 TCR-sequenced participants, respectively. Broader findings and caveats from the paper: Conclusions about previously exposed vaccinees are limited because only five to seven AZD1222 recipients were SARS-CoV-2 seropositive at baseline. The 56-69-year group was small, and its depth increase did not reach significance, likely because of low power. Reportedly, almost half of the unique spike-specific TCRs recognized epitopes lying outside the regions that are mutated in the B.1.351 and B.1.1.7 variants. Because no day 14 peak-response samples were available, repertoires were characterized only after the peak T cell response. CD4 TCRs associated with the vaccine covered the entire spike protein, and the dominant responses were in regions 160-218 and 743-854. Participants were mostly white British and included more females than males, and it was suggested by the authors that clonal diversity may have been underestimated. Spike-specific TCR breadth and depth rose significantly after two AZD1222 doses compared with day 0 and with MenACWY recipients.

Measured from the cysteine to the phenylalanine, the CDR3 is 15 residues long. Only the CDR3 part of the read is kept: 45 bases, read in frame from the first base. V drops 3 bases and J drops 0 bases, leaving 11 bases in between. CDR1 and CDR2, looked up from the germline V gene, are SGHTA and FQGNSA. The CDR3 regions of human TCRbeta chains were subjected to immunosequencing. In the source study's methods: Repertoire TCRs were matched against a reference library of SARS-CoV-2-specific TCRs generated with the MIRA antigen-specificity platform. Breadth was defined as the fraction of unique TCRs that were SARS-CoV-2-associated. Depth was defined as the fraction of total T cells that were SARS-CoV-2-associated. Using the MIRA data, each spike-specific TCR was assigned both to the spike region to which the TCR was reactive and to a CD4 or CD8 class. Log10-transformed breadth and depth values were compared by one-way ANOVA with Sidak's multiple comparisons tests. The source is immuneACCESS, and TCRdb retained only in-frame sequences with V and J called. Part of the clones is not carried over; for the studies checked, unresolved V genes explain less than half of this, and the remainder is unexplained. From that table come the V and J calls and clone size; the DNA was used to work out D and trimming. In this sample the table shows about 120,000 clones, 88% of which occur a single time. The ten largest clones take up roughly 4% of the sample.

This sample's time point label indicates: baseline before first vaccination. Samples from vaccinated people were obtained from the UK trials COV001 and COV002, which included a single-blind randomized controlled phase 2/3 trial of AZD1222 (ChAdOx1 nCoV-19) in healthy adults. Trial participant PBMC samples were collected at day 0 and day 28 after the second dose for TCRbeta chain sequencing. This TCR was recovered from an adult in good health. The material sequenced was peripheral blood, taken on day 0 of AZD1222 vaccination. The V gene is TRBV7-2 and the J gene is TRBJ2-5; TRBD2 could be the D gene, as 7 bases match. The CDR3 has the sequence CASSFGGANQETQYF. The bases are TGTGCCAGCAGCTTTGGGGGGGCTAACCAAGAGACCCAGTACTTC.